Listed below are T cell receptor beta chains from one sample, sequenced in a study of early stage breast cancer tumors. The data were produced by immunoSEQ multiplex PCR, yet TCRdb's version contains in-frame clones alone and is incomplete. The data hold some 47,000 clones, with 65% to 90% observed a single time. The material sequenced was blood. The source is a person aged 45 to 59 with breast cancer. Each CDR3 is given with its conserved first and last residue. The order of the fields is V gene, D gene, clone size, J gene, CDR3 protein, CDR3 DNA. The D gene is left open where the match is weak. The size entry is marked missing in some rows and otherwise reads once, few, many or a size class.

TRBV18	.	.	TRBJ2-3	CASSHSESSTDTQYF	TGTGCCAGCTCTCACTCCGAGAGCAGCACAGATACGCAGTATTTT
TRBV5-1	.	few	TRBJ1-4	CASSLAEKLFF	TGCGCCAGCAGCTTGGCTGAAAAACTGTTTTTT
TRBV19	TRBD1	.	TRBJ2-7	CASSIRGQGSSYEQYF	TGTGCCAGTAGCATCAGGGGACAGGGGTCCTCCTACGAGCAGTACTTC
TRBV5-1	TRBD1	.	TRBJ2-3	CASSRQGYTDTQYF	TGCGCCAGCAGTCGACAGGGGTACACAGATACGCAGTATTTT
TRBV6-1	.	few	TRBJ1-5	CASRPGINQPQHF	TGTGCCAGCAGACCCGGGATCAATCAGCCCCAGCATTTT
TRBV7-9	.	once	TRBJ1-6	CASSLTGRANSPLHF	TGTGCCAGCAGCTTGACTGGTCGCGCTAATTCACCCCTCCACTTT
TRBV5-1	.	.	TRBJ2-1	CASSLANEQFF	TGCGCCAGCAGCTTAGCTAATGAGCAGTTCTTC
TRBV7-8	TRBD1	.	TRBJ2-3	CASSLAVGTGGTDTQYF	TGTGCCAGCAGCTTGGCCGTAGGGACAGGGGGCACAGATACGCAGTATTTT
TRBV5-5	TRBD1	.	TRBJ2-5	CASSWTGLETQYF	TGTGCCAGCAGCTGGACAGGTCTGGAGACCCAGTACTTC
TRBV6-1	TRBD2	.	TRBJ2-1	CASIYSGGPNNEQFF	TGTGCCAGCATTTATTCGGGAGGACCCAACAATGAGCAGTTCTTC
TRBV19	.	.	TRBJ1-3	CASSIKGSSGNTIYF	TGTGCCAGTAGTATCAAGGGCAGCTCTGGAAACACCATATATTTT
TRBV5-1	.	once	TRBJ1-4	CASSFGINAANEKLFF	TGCGCCAGCAGCTTCGGCATCAACGCGGCTAATGAAAAACTGTTTTTT
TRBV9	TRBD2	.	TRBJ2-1	CASSVGSGRARDEQFF	TGTGCCAGCAGCGTAGGTAGCGGGAGGGCTAGGGATGAGCAGTTCTTC
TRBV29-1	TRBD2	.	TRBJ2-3	CSAGTSGSGNTQYF	TGCAGCGCCGGGACTAGCGGGTCGGGAAATACGCAGTATTTT
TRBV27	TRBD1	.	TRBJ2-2	CASSWDRLNTGELFF	TGTGCCAGCAGTTGGGACAGACTGAACACCGGGGAGCTGTTTTTT
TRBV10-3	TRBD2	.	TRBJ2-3	CAISESTSGGLSTDTQYF	TGTGCCATCAGTGAGTCGACTAGCGGGGGCCTCAGCACAGATACGCAGTATTTT
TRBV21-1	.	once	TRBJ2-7	CASGRRGSSGGYEQYF	TGTGCCAGCGGCCGCCGGGGCAGCTCTGGTGGCTACGAGCAGTACTTC
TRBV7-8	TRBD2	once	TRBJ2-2	CASSPRRGGLNTGELFF	TGTGCCAGCAGCCCCAGGCGGGGGGGCCTGAACACCGGGGAGCTGTTTTTT
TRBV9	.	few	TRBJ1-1	CASSGQLNTEAFF	TGTGCCAGCAGCGGACAGTTGAACACTGAAGCTTTCTTT
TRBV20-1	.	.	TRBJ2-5	CSARAKETQYF	TGCAGTGCTAGGGCGAAAGAGACCCAGTACTTC
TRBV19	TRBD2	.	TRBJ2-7	CASSPGTSGRSWYEQYF	TGTGCCAGTAGTCCCGGGACTAGCGGGAGAAGTTGGTACGAGCAGTACTTC
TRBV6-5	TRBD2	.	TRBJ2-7	CASSYGTSGGYEQYF	TGTGCCAGCAGTTACGGGACTAGCGGGGGTTACGAGCAGTACTTC
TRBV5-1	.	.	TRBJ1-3	CASSKASDSGNTIYF	TGCGCCAGCAGCAAGGCGTCGGACTCTGGAAACACCATATATTTT